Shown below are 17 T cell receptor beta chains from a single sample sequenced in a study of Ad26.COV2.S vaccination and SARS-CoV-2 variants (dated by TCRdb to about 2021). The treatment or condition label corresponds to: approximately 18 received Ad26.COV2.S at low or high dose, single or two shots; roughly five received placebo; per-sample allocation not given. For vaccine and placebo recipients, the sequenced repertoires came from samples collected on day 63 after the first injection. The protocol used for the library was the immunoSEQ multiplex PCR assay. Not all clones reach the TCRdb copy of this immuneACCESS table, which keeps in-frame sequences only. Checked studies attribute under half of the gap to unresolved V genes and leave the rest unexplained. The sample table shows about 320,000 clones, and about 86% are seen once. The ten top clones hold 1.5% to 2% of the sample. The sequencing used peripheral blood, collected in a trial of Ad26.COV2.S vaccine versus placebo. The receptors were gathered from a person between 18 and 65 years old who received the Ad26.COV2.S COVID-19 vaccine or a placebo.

The CDR3 DNA reads TGTGCCAGCTCACGGGTCCCAGGGACAAGCGGACAAGAGACCCAGTACTTC. Protein: CASSRVPGTSGQETQYF. This chain connects TRBV18 to TRBJ2-5; D is perhaps TRBD1 (6 bases). With 4 bases removed from V and 2 bases from J, the gap between germline ends came to 20 bases. The CDR3 spans 17 residues. Germline V gene data show CDR1 as KGHSH and CDR2 as LQKENI. Combining the CDR3 with reference TRBV18 and TRBJ2-5 gives the whole variable domain NAGVMQNPRHLVRRRGQEARLRCSPMKGHSHVYWYRQLPEEGLKFMVYLQKENIIDESGMPKERFSAEFPKEGPSILRIQQVVRGDSAAYFCASSRVPGTSGQETQYFGPGTRLLVL.

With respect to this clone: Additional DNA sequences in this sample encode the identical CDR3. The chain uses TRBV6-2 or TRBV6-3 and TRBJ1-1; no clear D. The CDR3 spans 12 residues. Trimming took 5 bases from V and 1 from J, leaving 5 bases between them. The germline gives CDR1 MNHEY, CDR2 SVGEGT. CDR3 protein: CASSRGNTEAFF. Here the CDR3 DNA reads TGTGCCAGCAGTCGAGGGAACACTGAAGCTTTCTTT.

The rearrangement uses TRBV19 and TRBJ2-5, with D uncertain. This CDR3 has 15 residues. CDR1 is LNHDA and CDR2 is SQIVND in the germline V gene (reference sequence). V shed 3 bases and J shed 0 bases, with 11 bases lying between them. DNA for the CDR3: TGTGCCAGTAGTATGGCCGCTCCCTACCAAGAGACCCAGTACTTC. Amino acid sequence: CASSMAAPYQETQYF.

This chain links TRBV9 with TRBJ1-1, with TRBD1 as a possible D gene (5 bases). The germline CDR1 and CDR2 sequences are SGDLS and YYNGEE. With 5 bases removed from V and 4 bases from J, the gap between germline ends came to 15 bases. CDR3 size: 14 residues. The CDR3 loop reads CASSLNQGSTEAFF. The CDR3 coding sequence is TGTGCCAGCAGTCTTAACCAGGGAAGCACTGAAGCTTTCTTT.

This CDR3 is CASSQDSYSTQYF. In DNA, the CDR3 is TGCGCCAGCAGCCAAGACAGCTATAGTACCCAGTACTTC. The rearrangement joins TRBV4-3 to TRBJ2-5; D gene uncertain. Germline V gene lookup returns CDR1 LGHNA and CDR2 YSLEER. Trimming cost V 0 bases and J 8 bases, with 10 bases left between them. CDR3 length equals 13 residues.

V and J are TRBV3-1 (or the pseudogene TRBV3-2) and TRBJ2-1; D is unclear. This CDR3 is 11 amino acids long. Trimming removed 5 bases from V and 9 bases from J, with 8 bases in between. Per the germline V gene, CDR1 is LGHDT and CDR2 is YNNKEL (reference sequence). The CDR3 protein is CASSKTGEQFF. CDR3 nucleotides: TGTGCCAGCAGCAAAACGGGTGAGCAGTTCTTC.

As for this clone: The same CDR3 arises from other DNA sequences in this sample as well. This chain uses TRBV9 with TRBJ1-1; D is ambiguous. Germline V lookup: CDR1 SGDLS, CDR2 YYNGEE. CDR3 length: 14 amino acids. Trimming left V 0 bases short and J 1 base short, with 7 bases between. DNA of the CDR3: TGTGCCAGCAGCGTAGCCTCTGGGAACACTGAAGCTTTCTTT. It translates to CASSVASGNTEAFF. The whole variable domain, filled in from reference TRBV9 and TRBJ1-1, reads DSGVTQTPKHLITATGQRVTLRCSPRSGDLSVYWYQQSLDQGLQFLIQYYNGEERAKGNILERFSAQQFPDLHSELNLSSLELGDSALYFCASSVASGNTEAFFGQGTRLTVV.

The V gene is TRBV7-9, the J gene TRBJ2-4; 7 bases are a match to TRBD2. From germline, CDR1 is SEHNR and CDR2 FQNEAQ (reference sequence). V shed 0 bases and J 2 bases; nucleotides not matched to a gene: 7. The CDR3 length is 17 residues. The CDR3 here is CASSLATAGNSKNIQYF. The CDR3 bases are TGTGCCAGCAGCTTAGCAACAGCGGGGAACTCCAAAAACATTCAGTACTTC.

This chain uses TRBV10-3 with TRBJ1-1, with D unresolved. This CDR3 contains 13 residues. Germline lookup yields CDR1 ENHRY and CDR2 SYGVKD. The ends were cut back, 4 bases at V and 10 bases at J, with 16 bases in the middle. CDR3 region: CAISGSFEVPAFF. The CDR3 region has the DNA TGTGCCATCAGTGGTAGTTTCGAAGTGCCAGCTTTCTTT.

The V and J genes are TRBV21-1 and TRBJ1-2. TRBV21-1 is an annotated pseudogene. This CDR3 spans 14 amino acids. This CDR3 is CASSKGEEGFGYTF. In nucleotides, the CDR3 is TGTGCCAGCAGCAAAGGAGAGGAGGGATTCGGCTACACCTTC.

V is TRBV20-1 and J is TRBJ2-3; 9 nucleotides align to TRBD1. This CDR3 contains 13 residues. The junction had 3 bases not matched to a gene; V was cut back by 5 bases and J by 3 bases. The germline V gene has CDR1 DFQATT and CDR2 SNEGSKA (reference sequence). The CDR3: CSAGGQGTDTQYF. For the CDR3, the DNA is TGCAGTGCTGGTGGACAGGGGACAGATACGCAGTATTTT.

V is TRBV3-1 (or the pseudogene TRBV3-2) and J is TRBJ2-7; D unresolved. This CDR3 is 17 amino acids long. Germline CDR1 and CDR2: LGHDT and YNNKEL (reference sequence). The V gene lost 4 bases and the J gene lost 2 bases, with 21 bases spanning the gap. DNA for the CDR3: TGTGCCAGCAGCCGAGGTTTTAACGCGTGGGAAACCTACGAGCAGTACTTC. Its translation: CASSRGFNAWETYEQYF.

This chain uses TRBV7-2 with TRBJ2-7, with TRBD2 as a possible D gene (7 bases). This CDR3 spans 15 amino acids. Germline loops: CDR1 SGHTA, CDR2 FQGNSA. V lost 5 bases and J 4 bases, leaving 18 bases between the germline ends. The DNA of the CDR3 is TGTGCCAGCAGCCTCGGCGGGGCGGGGGCGTACGAGCAGTACTTC. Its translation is CASSLGGAGAYEQYF.

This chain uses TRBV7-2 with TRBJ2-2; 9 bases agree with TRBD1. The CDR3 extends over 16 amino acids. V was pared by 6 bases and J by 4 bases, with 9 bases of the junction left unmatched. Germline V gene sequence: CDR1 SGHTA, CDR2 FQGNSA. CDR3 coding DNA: TGTGCCAGCAGTCCTGACAGGGGGAGATTCACCGGGGAGCTGTTTTTT. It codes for CASSPDRGRFTGELFF.

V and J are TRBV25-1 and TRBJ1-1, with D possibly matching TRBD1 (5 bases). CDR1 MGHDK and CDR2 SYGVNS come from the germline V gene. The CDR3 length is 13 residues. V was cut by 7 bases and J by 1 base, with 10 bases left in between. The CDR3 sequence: CASTKTANTEAFF. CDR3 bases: TGTGCCAGCACCAAGACAGCGAACACTGAAGCTTTCTTT.

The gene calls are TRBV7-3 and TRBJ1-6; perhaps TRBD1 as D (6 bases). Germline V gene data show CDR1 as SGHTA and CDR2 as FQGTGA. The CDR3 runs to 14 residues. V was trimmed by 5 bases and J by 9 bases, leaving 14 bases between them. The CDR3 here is CASSLGQDSSPLHF. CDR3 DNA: TGTGCCAGCAGCCTCGGTCAGGACAGTTCACCCCTCCACTTT.

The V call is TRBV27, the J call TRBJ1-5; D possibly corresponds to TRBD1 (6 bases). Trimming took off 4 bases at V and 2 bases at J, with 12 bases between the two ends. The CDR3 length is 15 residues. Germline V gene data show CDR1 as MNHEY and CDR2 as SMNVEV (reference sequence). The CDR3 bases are TGTGCCAGCAGTTGGGACAACGGGGGCAATCAGCCCCAGCATTTT. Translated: CASSWDNGGNQPQHF.